This note documents a single TCR beta chain sequence. Its antigen is currently unknown. With a J-beta primer mix and a sample-barcoded 5' primer, a second PCR ran 7 to 11 cycles. TCRdb fed the 5' RACE reads into MiXCR, producing one record per CDR3 protein. The table has 1.5 million to 2 million distinct CDR3 sequences, less than 50% seen once; the top ten hold 2.1%. This record comes from a study of blood T cells in healthy people across ages. The CDR3 has 15 residues. Germline CDR1 reads SGHRS; CDR2 reads YFSETQ. The V end lost 0 bases, the J end lost 7 bases, and 17 bases lay between the germline ends. Whole-study findings and limits: Researchers judged that diversity estimates from one million T cells fell short of true values. When set beside aged donors, long-lived donors presented more naive CD4+ cells and higher diversity. Leaving the PBMCs unsorted stopped any conclusive comparison of naive versus antigen-experienced cells.

The authors drew about 10 milliliters of peripheral blood from each donor. The chain recombines TRBV5-1 with TRBJ2-7; the D gene is possibly TRBD1 (6 bases). This TCR derives from a woman aged 40 to 50 in good health. Specimen: blood. The CDR3 DNA follows: TGCGCCAGCAGCTTGGAGTTGTACAGGGACAATGAGCAGTACTTC. Translating gives CASSLELYRDNEQYF.